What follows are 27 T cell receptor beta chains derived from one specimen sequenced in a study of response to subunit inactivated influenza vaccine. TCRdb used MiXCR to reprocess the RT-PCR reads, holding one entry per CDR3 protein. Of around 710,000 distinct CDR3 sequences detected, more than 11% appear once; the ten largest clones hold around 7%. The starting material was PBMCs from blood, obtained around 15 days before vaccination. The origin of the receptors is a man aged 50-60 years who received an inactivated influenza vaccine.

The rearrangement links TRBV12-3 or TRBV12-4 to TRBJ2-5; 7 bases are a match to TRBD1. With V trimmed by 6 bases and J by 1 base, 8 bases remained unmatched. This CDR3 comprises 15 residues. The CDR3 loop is CASRRDRVGQETQYF. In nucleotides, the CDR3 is TGTGCCAGCAGACGCGACAGGGTGGGCCAAGAGACCCAGTACTTC.

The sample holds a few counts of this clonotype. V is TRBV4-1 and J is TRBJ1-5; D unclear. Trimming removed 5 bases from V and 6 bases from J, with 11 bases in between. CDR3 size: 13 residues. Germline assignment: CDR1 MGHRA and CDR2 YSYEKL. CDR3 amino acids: CASSLGDGQPQHF. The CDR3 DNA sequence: TGCGCCAGCAGCTTGGGAGACGGTCAGCCCCAGCATTTT.

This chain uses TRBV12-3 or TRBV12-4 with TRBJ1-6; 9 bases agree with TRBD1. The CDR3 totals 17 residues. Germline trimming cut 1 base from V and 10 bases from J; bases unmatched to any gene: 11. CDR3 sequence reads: CASSLDWDRAIRSPLHF. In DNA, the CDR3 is TGTGCCAGCAGTTTAGACTGGGACAGGGCAATACGGTCACCCCTCCACTTT.

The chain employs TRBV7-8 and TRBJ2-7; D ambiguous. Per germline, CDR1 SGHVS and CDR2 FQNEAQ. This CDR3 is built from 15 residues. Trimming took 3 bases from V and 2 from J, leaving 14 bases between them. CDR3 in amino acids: CASSLMGSPTYEQYF. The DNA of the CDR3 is TGTGCCAGCAGCTTGATGGGAAGTCCCACCTACGAGCAGTACTTC.

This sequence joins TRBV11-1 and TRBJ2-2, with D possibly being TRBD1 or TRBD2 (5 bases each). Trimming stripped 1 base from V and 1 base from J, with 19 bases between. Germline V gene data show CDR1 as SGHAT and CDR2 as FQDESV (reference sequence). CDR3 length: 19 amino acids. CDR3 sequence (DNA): TGTGCCAGCAGCTTAGAGTTCGTCAGGGACCCATGGAACACCGGGGAGCTGTTTTTT. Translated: CASSLEFVRDPWNTGELFF.

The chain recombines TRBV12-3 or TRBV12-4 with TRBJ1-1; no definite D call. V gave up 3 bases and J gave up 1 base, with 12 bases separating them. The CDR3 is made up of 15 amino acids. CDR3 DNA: TGTGCCAGCAGTTTGCTGTCAGCAGGGAACACTGAAGCTTTCTTT. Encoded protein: CASSLLSAGNTEAFF.

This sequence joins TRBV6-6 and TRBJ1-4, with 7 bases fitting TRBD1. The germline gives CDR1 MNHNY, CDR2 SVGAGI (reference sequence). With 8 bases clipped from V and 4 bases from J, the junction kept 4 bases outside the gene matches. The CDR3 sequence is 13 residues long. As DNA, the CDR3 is TGTGCCAGCGGGGACAGTAATAATGAAAAACTGTTTTTT. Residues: CASGDSNNEKLFF.

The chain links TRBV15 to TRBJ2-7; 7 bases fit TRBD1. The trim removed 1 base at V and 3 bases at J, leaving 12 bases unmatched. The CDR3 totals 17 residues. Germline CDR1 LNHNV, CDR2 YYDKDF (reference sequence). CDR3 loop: CATSRGLGTASSYEQYF. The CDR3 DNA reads TGTGCCACCAGCAGAGGCCTTGGGACAGCCTCGAGCTACGAGCAGTACTTC.

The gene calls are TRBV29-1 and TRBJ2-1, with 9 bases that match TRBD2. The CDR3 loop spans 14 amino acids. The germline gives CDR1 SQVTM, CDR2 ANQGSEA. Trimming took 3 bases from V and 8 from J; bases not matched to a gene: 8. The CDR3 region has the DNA TGCAGCGTTGATATGCGGGAGGGCCTTTATGAGCAGTTCTTC. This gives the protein CSVDMREGLYEQFF.

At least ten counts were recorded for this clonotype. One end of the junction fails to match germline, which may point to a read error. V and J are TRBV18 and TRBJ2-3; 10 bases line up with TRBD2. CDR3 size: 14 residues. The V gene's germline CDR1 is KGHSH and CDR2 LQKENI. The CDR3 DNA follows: TGCGCCAGCAGCCCCGGACTAGCGGCAGATACGCAGTATTTT. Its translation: CASSPGLAADTQYF.

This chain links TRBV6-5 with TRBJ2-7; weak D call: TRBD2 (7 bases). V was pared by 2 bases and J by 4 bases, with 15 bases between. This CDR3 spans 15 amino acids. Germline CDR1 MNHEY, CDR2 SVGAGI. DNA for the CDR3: TGTGCCAGCAGTTACGGTAGGGGGAGGGCTTACGAGCAGTACTTC. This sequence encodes CASSYGRGRAYEQYF.

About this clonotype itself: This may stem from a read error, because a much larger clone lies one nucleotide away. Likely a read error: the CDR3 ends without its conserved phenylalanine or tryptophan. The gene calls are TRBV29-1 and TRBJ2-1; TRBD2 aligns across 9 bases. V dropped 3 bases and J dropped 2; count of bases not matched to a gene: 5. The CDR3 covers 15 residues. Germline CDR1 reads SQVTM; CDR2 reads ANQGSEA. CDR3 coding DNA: TGCAGCGTTGAGGGACTAGCCCTAACCTACAATGAGCAGTTCCTC. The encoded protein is CSVEGLALTYNEQFL.

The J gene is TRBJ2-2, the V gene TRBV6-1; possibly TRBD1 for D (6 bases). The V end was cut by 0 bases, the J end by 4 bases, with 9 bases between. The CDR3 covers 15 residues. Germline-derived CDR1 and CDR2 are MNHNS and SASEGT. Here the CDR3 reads CASSEAVRGTGELFF. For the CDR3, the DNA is TGTGCCAGCAGTGAAGCTGTCAGGGGCACCGGGGAGCTGTTTTTT.

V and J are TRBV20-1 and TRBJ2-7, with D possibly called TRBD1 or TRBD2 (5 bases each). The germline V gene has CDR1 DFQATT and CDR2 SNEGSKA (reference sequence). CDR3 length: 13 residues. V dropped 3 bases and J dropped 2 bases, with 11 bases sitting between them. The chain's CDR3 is CSASRPGPYEQYF. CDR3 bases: TGCAGTGCTAGCCGACCGGGACCCTACGAGCAGTACTTC.

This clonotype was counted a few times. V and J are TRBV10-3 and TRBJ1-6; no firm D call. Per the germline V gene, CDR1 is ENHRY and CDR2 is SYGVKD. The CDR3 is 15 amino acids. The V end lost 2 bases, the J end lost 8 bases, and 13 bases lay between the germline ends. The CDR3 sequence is CAISEMVRWDSPLHF. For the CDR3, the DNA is TGTGCCATCAGTGAGATGGTCAGGTGGGATTCACCCCTCCACTTT.

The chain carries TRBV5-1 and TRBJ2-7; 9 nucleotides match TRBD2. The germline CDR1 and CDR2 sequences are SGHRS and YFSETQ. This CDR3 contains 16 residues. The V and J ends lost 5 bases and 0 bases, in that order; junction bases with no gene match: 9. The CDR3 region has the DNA TGCGCCAGCAGAGATCCGGCGGGAGGGAGCTCCTACGAGCAGTACTTC. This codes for CASRDPAGGSSYEQYF.

The CDR3, as DNA: TGTGCCAGCAGTGACTTGGCGGGAACCACCTACGAGCAGTACTTC. Translation: CASSDLAGTTYEQYF. The chain couples TRBV6-1 to TRBJ2-7; weak D call: TRBD2 (6 bases). This CDR3 has 15 amino acids. Germline-derived CDR1 and CDR2 are MNHNS and SASEGT. With 3 bases removed from V and 2 bases from J, the gap between germline ends came to 14 bases.

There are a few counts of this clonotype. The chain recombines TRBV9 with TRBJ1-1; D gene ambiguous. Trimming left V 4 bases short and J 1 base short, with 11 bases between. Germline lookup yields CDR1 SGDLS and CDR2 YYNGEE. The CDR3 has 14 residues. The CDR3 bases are TGTGCCAGCAGCCCAACAGACGGGAACACTGAAGCTTTCTTT. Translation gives CASSPTDGNTEAFF.

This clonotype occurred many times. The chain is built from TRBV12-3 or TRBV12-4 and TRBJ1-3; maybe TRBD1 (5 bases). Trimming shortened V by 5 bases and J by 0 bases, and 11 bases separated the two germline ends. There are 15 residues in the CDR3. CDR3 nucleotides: TGTGCCAGCAGTCTCAGGGCAGGCTCTGGAAACACCATATATTTT. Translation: CASSLRAGSGNTIYF.

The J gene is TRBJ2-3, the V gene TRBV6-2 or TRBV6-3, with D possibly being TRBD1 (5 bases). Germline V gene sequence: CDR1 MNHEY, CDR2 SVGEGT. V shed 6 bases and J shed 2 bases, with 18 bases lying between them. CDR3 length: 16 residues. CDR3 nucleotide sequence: TGTGCCAGCAGCCGCACCGGGCAGGGCTTCACAGATACGCAGTATTTT. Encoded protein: CASSRTGQGFTDTQYF.

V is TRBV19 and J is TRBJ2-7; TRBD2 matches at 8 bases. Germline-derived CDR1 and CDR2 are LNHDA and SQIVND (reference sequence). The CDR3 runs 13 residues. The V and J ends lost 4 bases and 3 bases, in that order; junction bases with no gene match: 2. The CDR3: CASSRGLVYEQYF. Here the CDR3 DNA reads TGTGCCAGTAGTAGGGGACTAGTCTACGAGCAGTACTTC.

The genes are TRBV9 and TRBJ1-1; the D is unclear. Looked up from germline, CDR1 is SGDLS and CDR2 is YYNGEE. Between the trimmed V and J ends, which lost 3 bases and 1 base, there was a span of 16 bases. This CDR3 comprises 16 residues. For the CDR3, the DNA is TGTGCCAGCAGCGGCTCCGATAGGCAATGGAACACTGAAGCTTTCTTT. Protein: CASSGSDRQWNTEAFF.

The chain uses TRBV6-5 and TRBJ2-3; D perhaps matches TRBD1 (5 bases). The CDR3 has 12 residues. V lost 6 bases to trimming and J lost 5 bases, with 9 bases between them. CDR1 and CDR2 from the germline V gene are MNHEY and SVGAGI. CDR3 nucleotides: TGTGCCAGCAGGGGGCCAGTAGATACGCAGTATTTT. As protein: CASRGPVDTQYF.

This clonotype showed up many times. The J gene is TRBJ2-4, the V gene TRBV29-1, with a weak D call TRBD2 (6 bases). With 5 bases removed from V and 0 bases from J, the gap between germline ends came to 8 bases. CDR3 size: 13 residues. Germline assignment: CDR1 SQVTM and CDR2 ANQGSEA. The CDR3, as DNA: TGCAGCGTTAGGGGACTAGCCAAAAACATTCAGTACTTC. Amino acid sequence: CSVRGLAKNIQYF.

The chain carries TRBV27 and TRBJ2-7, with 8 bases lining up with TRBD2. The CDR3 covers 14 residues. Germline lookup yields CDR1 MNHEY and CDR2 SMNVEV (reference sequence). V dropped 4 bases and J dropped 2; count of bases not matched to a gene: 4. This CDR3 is CASSYSSGTYEQYF. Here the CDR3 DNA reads TGTGCCAGCAGTTATAGTAGCGGGACCTACGAGCAGTACTTC.

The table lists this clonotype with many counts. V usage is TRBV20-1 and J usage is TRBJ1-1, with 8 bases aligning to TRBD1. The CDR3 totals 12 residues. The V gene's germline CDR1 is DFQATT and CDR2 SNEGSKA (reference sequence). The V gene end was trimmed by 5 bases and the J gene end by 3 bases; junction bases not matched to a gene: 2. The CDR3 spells CSAGQGYTEAFF. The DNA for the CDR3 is TGCAGTGCTGGACAGGGATACACTGAAGCTTTCTTT.

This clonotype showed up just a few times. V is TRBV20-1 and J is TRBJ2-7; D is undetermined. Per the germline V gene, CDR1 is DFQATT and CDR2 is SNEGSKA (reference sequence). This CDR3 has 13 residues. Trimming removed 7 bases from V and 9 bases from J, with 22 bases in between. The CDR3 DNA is TGCAGTGGCAGGTCAATGTCCTACGACGGGCAGTACTTC. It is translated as CSGRSMSYDGQYF.